Given below is one TCR beta chain in context. This clonotype has at least ten counts. Per-base quality was not reported, and no clone a single base away is much larger than it. This record belongs to a study of T cells after yellow fever vaccination (dated by TCRdb to about 2019). Regarding the study in general: Libraries from fractions with low cell numbers were prepared with the SMART-Seq v4 Ultra Low Input RNA kit. To follow T-cell clones before and after both primary and booster YFV17D yellow fever vaccination, bulk TCR alpha and beta repertoires underwent longitudinal sequencing. Two healthy male donors made up the cohort, one aged 18 to 30 years and the other aged 30 to 39 years. Blood samples were taken at several timepoints before and after primary and secondary immunization, and bulk PBMC replicates and cell subsets were isolated. General conclusions and limits of the study: The secondary T-cell response was found to be weaker but faster than the primary response, with a peak reached on day 5 rather than on day 15. Most clones expanded after primary vaccination were re-detected after the booster (96% of CD4 and 88% of CD8), suggesting broad memory maintenance. Computational filtering was needed because FACS-sorted repertoires could contain abundant contaminating clonotypes from the bulk population. Only two donors were included in the study, so the extent to which the findings can be generalized is limited. A small fraction of clonotypes appeared in both the CD4 and CD8 compartments, likely as a result of convergent recombination.

The sample's treatment or condition label, in plain terms: live attenuated yellow fever vaccine strain. PBMCs were isolated from peripheral blood using a standard Ficoll-Paque protocol. Epitope-specific CD8 T cells were sorted with a dextramer loaded with the yellow fever NS4B epitope peptide, together with anti-CD3 and anti-CD8 staining. TriZol was used to extract RNA from bulk PBMCs, from CD4 and CD8 fractions, and from dextramer-positive and dextramer-negative fractions. Between the V and J ends, shortened by 7 bases and 5 bases respectively, the junction contains 14 bases. CDR1 and CDR2 are read off the germline V gene as MNHEY and SVGEGT. Reading from cysteine to phenylalanine, the CDR3 counts 14 amino acids. The sequence is cut down to CDR3 DNA, 42 bases in frame from base 1. TCR cDNA was made using 5'RACE template switching, a step that added a universal primer site and unique molecular identifiers. Priming of cDNA synthesis was performed from both the TCR alpha and TCR beta constant segments. Library amplification involved two PCR steps, and the second step added sample barcodes and sequencing adapters. Sequencing of libraries was done on Illumina HiSeq 2500 (2x100 bp) or NovaSeq (2x150 bp). As for the authors' bioinformatics: Reads were demultiplexed and collapsed into UMI consensus sequences with MIGEC, and V(D)J alignment was performed with MiXCR. Vaccine-responding clonotypes were identified with edgeR using replicate PBMC samples, with FDR below 0.01 and a log2 fold change above 5 up to day 15 being required. CD4 or CD8 identity was assigned to each bulk clonotype according to whether the clonotype was present at higher abundance in the sequenced CD4 repertoire or the sequenced CD8 repertoire. Clonotypes enriched at least 10-fold in dextramer-positive over dextramer-negative fractions were defined as NS4B-specific, and CD4-biased clonotypes were excluded. The public reads were reanalyzed by TCRdb: fastp trimming at Q25, MiXCR alignment, in-frame beta chains only. Each CDR3 protein appears once, grouped with its most common genes and DNA. The V and J calls were not made by the authors but by TCRdb's processing. This sample comprises under 55,000 distinct CDR3 sequences, 6.5% to 8% of them detected only once. About 24% of the sample is taken by the ten largest.

This chain joins TRBV6-2 or TRBV6-3 to TRBJ2-2; a tentative D match to TRBD2 spans 5 bases. The TCR sequence derives from a young man who received the YFV17D yellow fever vaccine. Here the sequenced sample was CD8+ T cells not binding an NS4B(214-222) dextramer, sorted from PBMCs, taken more than 40 days after the first yellow fever vaccination. The label giving this sample's cell subset or site can be read as: NS4B epitope dextramer-negative CD8 T cells. The CDR3 protein: CASNDFGETGELFF. The nucleotides read TGTGCCAGCAACGACTTCGGGGAAACCGGGGAGCTGTTTTTT.